Listed below are T cell receptor beta chains from one sample, sequenced in a study of T-cell reconstitution after alpha-beta-depleted transplantation in children. TCRdb used MiXCR to reprocess the PCR reads, holding one entry per CDR3 protein. The sample has roughly 500,000 distinct CDR3 sequences; 9.5% to 15% are singletons. The sample here was PBMCs from the stem cell graft donor, taken from the stem cell graft. These receptors were collected from a human donor who donated a stem cell graft to a child with combined immunodeficiency. Both conserved end residues are part of each CDR3. The order of the fields is V gene, D gene, clone size, J gene, CDR3 protein, CDR3 DNA. A D gene is named only where the DNA matches it firmly. Rows may omit the clone size; those that give it use once, few, many or a size class.

>TRBV28|TRBD2|few|TRBJ2-1
CASSTTRLADEQFF
TGTGCCAGCAGTACCACCCGGCTAGCGGACGAGCAGTTCTTC
>TRBV29-1|TRBD1|many|TRBJ2-3
CSVEASDRAGDTQYF
TGCAGCGTTGAAGCCTCGGACAGGGCGGGGGATACGCAGTATTTT
>TRBV29-1|TRBD1|NA|TRBJ2-7
CSVEVTGAYEQYF
TGCAGCGTTGAAGTAACAGGGGCCTACGAGCAGTACTTC
>TRBV10-3|NA|many|TRBJ2-5
CAISVVGHEETQYF
TGTGCCATCAGTGTCGTAGGACACGAAGAGACCCAGTACTTC
>TRBV5-1|NA|few|TRBJ2-3
CASSPLGVSGTDTQYF
TGCGCCAGCAGCCCCTTAGGGGTTAGCGGCACAGATACGCAGTATTTT
>TRBV6-2/TRBV6-3|NA|once|TRBJ2-5
CASSSSPGYQETQYF
TGTGCCAGCAGTTCTTCTCCAGGGTACCAAGAGACCCAGTACTTC
>TRBV6-1|TRBD1|NA|TRBJ2-3
CASGQGDQGTQYF
TGTGCCAGCGGGCAGGGGGATCAGGGTACGCAGTATTTT
>TRBV23-1|TRBD2|few|TRBJ2-1
CASSEPHSAGEHYNEQFF
TGCGCCAGCAGTGAACCCCATTCAGCGGGAGAGCACTACAATGAGCAGTTCTTC
>TRBV11-1|TRBD2|NA|TRBJ2-1
CASSLELAGPYNEQFF
TGTGCCAGCAGCTTAGAACTAGCGGGACCCTACAATGAGCAGTTCTTC
>TRBV10-3|TRBD1|few|TRBJ1-4
CAISDGTGNPQLFF
TGTGCCATCAGTGATGGGACAGGGAACCCCCAACTGTTTTTT
>TRBV12-3/TRBV12-4|TRBD2|many|TRBJ2-3
CASSLVSPGLAGADTQYF
TGTGCCAGCAGTTTAGTTAGCCCGGGACTAGCGGGAGCAGATACGCAGTATTTT
>TRBV6-5|TRBD1|many|TRBJ1-2
CASSRQGSYGYTF
TGTGCCAGCAGTCGACAGGGAAGCTATGGCTACACCTTC
>TRBV18|TRBD1|few|TRBJ1-2
CASSSQLTGGAEGYTF
TGTGCCAGCTCATCCCAACTAACAGGGGGCGCGGAGGGCTACACCTTC